One sample yielded the 24 T cell receptor beta chains listed below, sequenced in a study of blood T cell repertoires in COVID-19. The assay was immunoSEQ multiplex PCR, and TCRdb's table has in-frame clones only and misses some. The table includes roughly 230,000 clones, roughly 89% detected once. Sample: peripheral blood. Receptor source: a woman aged 60 to 75 with COVID-19, enrolled during active disease.

The rearrangement uses TRBV7-8 and TRBJ1-1, with TRBD1 as a possible D gene (6 bases). Trimming took off 4 bases at V and 4 bases at J, with 16 bases between the two ends. CDR3 length: 15 residues. Germline V gene sequence: CDR1 SGHVS, CDR2 FQNEAQ. The CDR3 region is CASSSRRRGSTEAFF. CDR3 DNA: TGTGCCAGCAGCTCCCGTCGAAGGGGGAGCACTGAAGCTTTCTTT.

The V and J genes are TRBV4-2 and TRBJ2-3; 11 nucleotides align to TRBD2. Germline CDR1 LGHNA, CDR2 YNFKEQ. The CDR3 consists of 15 residues. V gave up 3 bases and J gave up 3 bases; unmatched junction bases: 2. This CDR3 is CASSHSSGGTDTQYF. DNA of the CDR3: TGTGCCAGCAGCCACTCTAGCGGGGGGACAGATACGCAGTATTTT.

There are a few counts of this clone. The chain joins TRBV3-1 (or the pseudogene TRBV3-2) to TRBJ1-1, with a tentative D call TRBD1 (6 bases). Germline V gives CDR1 LGHDT, CDR2 YNNKEL (reference sequence). This CDR3 is 15 amino acids long. V was cut by 1 base and J by 5 bases, with 14 bases left in between. The CDR3 region is CASSQVGPGETEAFF. CDR3 coding DNA: TGTGCCAGCAGCCAAGTGGGTCCAGGGGAGACTGAAGCTTTCTTT.

V gene TRBV6-5 combines with J gene TRBJ2-2; the D gene is possibly TRBD2 (6 bases). V was shortened by 6 bases and J by 4 bases, with 15 bases between the two germline ends. The CDR3 is 15 amino acids. The V gene's germline CDR1 is MNHEY and CDR2 SVGAGI. CDR3 sequence (DNA): TGTGCCAGCAGAATACTAGCCACATCCACCGGGGAGCTGTTTTTT. This sequence encodes CASRILATSTGELFF.

The J gene is TRBJ1-6, the V gene TRBV5-6; 12 bases are a match to TRBD1. V lost 4 bases, J lost 9 bases, and 2 bases stayed unmatched. Germline CDR1 reads SGHDT; CDR2 reads YYEEEE. The CDR3 spans 14 residues. CDR3 sequence: CASSGTGGFSPLHF. Here the CDR3 DNA reads TGTGCCAGCAGCGGGACAGGGGGCTTTTCACCCCTCCACTTT.

This clone has a single count. V gene TRBV10-2 combines with J gene TRBJ1-2; no definite D call. In germline, CDR1 is WSHSY, CDR2 SAAADI. V was pared by 6 bases and J by 8 bases, with 10 bases between. This CDR3 spans 11 amino acids. CDR3 coding DNA: TGCGCCAGCAGCGACTCGGGGGGCTACACCTTC. Translation gives CASSDSGGYTF.

The chain recombines TRBV9 with TRBJ2-3, with no clear D. The CDR3 has 15 amino acids. Trimming shortened V by 3 bases and J by 2 bases, and 13 bases separated the two germline ends. CDR1 and CDR2 (germline): SGDLS, YYNGEE. The CDR3 sequence is CASSAPALNTDTQYF. CDR3 nucleotide sequence: TGTGCCAGCAGCGCCCCCGCTCTAAACACAGATACGCAGTATTTT. Drawing the rest from reference TRBV9 and TRBJ2-3, the complete variable domain is DSGVTQTPKHLITATGQRVTLRCSPRSGDLSVYWYQQSLDQGLQFLIQYYNGEERAKGNILERFSAQQFPDLHSELNLSSLELGDSALYFCASSAPALNTDTQYFGPGTRLTVL.

The chain carries TRBV10-3 and TRBJ2-7, with a tentative D call TRBD1 (6 bases). Germline V gene lookup returns CDR1 ENHRY and CDR2 SYGVKD. With 3 bases removed from V and 3 bases from J, the gap between germline ends came to 12 bases. CDR3 length: 14 amino acids. The CDR3 loop is CAISDDRPIYEQYF. DNA of the CDR3: TGTGCCATCAGTGATGACAGGCCGATCTACGAGCAGTACTTC.

This chain joins TRBV7-6 and TRBJ2-2; 9 nucleotides line up with TRBD2. Losses at the gene ends were 5 bases for V and 1 base for J; bases not matched to a gene: 11. The CDR3 sequence is 18 residues long. Germline values: CDR1 SGHVS, CDR2 FNYEAQ. CDR3 in DNA: TGTGCCAGCAGCAAAAGCGCAGGACTAGCGAGGAACACCGGGGAGCTGTTTTTT. It encodes CASSKSAGLARNTGELFF.

This clone showed up just a few times. The chain combines TRBV19 with TRBJ2-1; D is possibly TRBD2 (7 bases). Trimming left V 7 bases short and J 7 bases short, with 17 bases between. CDR1 and CDR2 (germline): LNHDA, SQIVND (reference sequence). The CDR3 runs 14 residues. The CDR3 nucleotides read TGTGCCAGTACCCTCGGGGGCGGGGGTAATGAGCAGTTCTTC. Translation gives CASTLGGGGNEQFF.

The CDR3 reads CASSLIAGGQYNEQFF. CDR3 DNA sequence: TGTGCCAGCAGCTTAATTGCGGGGGGCCAGTACAATGAGCAGTTCTTC. The chain combines TRBV7-3 with TRBJ2-1, with 8 bases identical to TRBD2. CDR3 length: 16 residues. V trimming: 1 base; J trimming: 4 bases; junction bases outside the gene matches: 6. Germline V lookup: CDR1 SGHTA, CDR2 FQGTGA.

This sequence joins TRBV7-9 and TRBJ1-2, with 9 nucleotides matching TRBD1. The CDR3 consists of 14 residues. Per germline, CDR1 SEHNR and CDR2 FQNEAQ (reference sequence). The junction had 3 bases not matched to a gene; V was cut back by 2 bases and J by 5 bases. The CDR3 sequence: CASSLYGTGYGYTF. CDR3 nucleotides: TGTGCCAGCAGCTTATACGGGACAGGGTATGGCTACACCTTC.

The chain has TRBV19 and TRBJ2-1; 7 bases map to TRBD1. V dropped 5 bases and J dropped 6; count of bases not matched to a gene: 10. The length of the CDR3 is 15 residues. The germline gives CDR1 LNHDA, CDR2 SQIVND (reference sequence). This chain's CDR3 is CASSARGQTTNEQFF. As DNA, the CDR3 is TGTGCCAGTAGTGCAAGGGGACAGACTACCAATGAGCAGTTCTTC.

The rearrangement joins TRBV10-3 to TRBJ1-2; D unclear. The ends were cut back, 0 bases at V and 3 bases at J, with 8 bases in the middle. Germline V CDR1 and CDR2: ENHRY, SYGVKD. The CDR3 runs 14 residues. CDR3 bases: TGTGCCATCAGTGAGTCGGAACAGTACTATGGCTACACCTTC. Its protein is CAISESEQYYGYTF.

J is TRBJ2-5 and V is TRBV11-1, with 9 bases aligning to TRBD2. With 1 base clipped from V and 5 bases from J, the junction kept 8 bases outside the gene matches. Germline values: CDR1 SGHAT, CDR2 FQDESV (reference sequence). The length of the CDR3 is 16 residues. The CDR3 protein is CASSLGVQRGVETQYF. The CDR3 nucleotides are TGTGCCAGCAGCTTAGGGGTTCAGCGGGGGGTTGAGACCCAGTACTTC.

V gene TRBV7-2 combines with J gene TRBJ2-7; 10 bases agree with TRBD1. V lost 1 base and J lost 5; bases outside the gene matches: 11. CDR1 and CDR2 from the germline V gene are SGHTA and FQGNSA. CDR3 length equals 17 residues. The CDR3 region is CASSLVGTGTGVDEQYF. The CDR3 DNA sequence: TGTGCCAGCAGCTTAGTAGGGACCGGGACAGGGGTTGACGAGCAGTACTTC.

This sequence joins TRBV7-6 and TRBJ1-1; D is possibly TRBD1 (6 bases). Between the trimmed V and J ends, which lost 4 bases and 5 bases, there was a span of 17 bases. The CDR3 has 15 residues. Per germline, CDR1 SGHVS and CDR2 FNYEAQ. Here the CDR3 reads CASSSSRRGRTEAFF. The CDR3 DNA reads TGTGCCAGCAGCTCCAGCCGCAGGGGTAGAACTGAAGCTTTCTTT.

The rearrangement joins TRBV19 to TRBJ1-4; D is unclear. The CDR3 loop spans 14 amino acids. The germline CDR1 and CDR2 sequences are LNHDA and SQIVND (reference sequence). The V and J ends lost 3 bases and 8 bases respectively, with 13 bases between them. CDR3 amino acids: CASSMGGSEEKLFF. CDR3 nucleotide sequence: TGTGCCAGTAGTATGGGAGGGAGTGAGGAAAAACTGTTTTTT.

The rearrangement joins TRBV1 to TRBJ2-1; TRBD2 is the table's D call, not checked against the DNA. TRBV1 is shown as a pseudogene. The length of the CDR3 is 20 residues. The CDR3 loop reads CTSSPRTCGGPLSSYNEQFF. The DNA of the CDR3 is TGCACCAGCAGCCCCAGAACTTGCGGGGGCCCCTTGAGCTCCTACAATGAGCAGTTCTTC.

V gene TRBV20-1 combines with J gene TRBJ1-5; D gene ambiguous. Germline V gives CDR1 DFQATT, CDR2 SNEGSKA (reference sequence). Trimming removed 3 bases at V and 0 bases at J, with 9 bases between. The CDR3 covers 14 residues. The CDR3 region is CSASPGNSNQPQHF. CDR3 sequence (DNA): TGCAGTGCTAGTCCCGGGAATAGCAATCAGCCCCAGCATTTT.

The chain recombines TRBV5-5 with TRBJ1-2, with 7 bases that match TRBD1. V shed 4 bases, J shed 2 bases, and the junction held 8 bases outside the gene matches. Germline V gene sequence: CDR1 SGHKS, CDR2 YYEKEE (reference sequence). The CDR3 runs 15 residues. The CDR3 sequence: CASSRPGQTNYGYTF. DNA of the CDR3: TGTGCCAGCAGCCGTCCGGGACAGACGAACTATGGCTACACCTTC.

The V call is TRBV27, the J call TRBJ2-7, with TRBD1 matching 9 bases. The CDR3 extends over 14 amino acids. V was pared by 2 bases and J by 7 bases, with 6 bases of the junction left unmatched. CDR1 is MNHEY and CDR2 is SMNVEV in the germline V gene (reference sequence). The DNA of the CDR3 is TGTGCCAGCAGTTTAGACAGGGGGTTTGGGGAGCAGTACTTC. As protein: CASSLDRGFGEQYF.

The chain employs TRBV24-1 and TRBJ1-1; 7 bases align to TRBD1. Per germline, CDR1 KGHDR and CDR2 SFDVKD. The CDR3 is 13 residues long. J lost 4 bases, V lost 9 bases, and 7 bases had no gene match. CDR3 sequence reads: CATRDSGSTEAFF. In nucleotides, the CDR3 is TGTGCCACCCGGGACAGCGGGAGCACTGAAGCTTTCTTT.

This chain uses TRBV19 with TRBJ1-4; D not certain. Looked up from germline, CDR1 is LNHDA and CDR2 is SQIVND (reference sequence). With 4 bases removed from V and 7 bases from J, the gap between germline ends came to 10 bases. The CDR3 length is 13 residues. The CDR3: CASSSDTTEKLFF. The DNA of the CDR3 is TGTGCCAGTAGTAGTGACACGACTGAAAAACTGTTTTTT. Full variable domain (outside the CDR3, taken from reference TRBV19 and TRBJ1-4): DGGITQSPKYLFRKEGQNVTLSCEQNLNHDAMYWYRQDPGQGLRLIYYSQIVNDFQKGDIAEGYSVSREKKESFPLTVTSAQKNPTAFYLCASSSDTTEKLFFGSGTQLSVL.